The T cell receptor (beta chain) under discussion was sequenced for a study of shared clonotypes between healthy human individuals. Overall study: The plates for each donor numbered three CD4 naive, three CD4 memory, two CD8 naive and one CD8 memory.

Study results and caveats: The naive CD4 repertoires of a few donors were compared, and approximately 5% of clonotypes were shared. It was the few donors that limited the genetic and exposure-history diversity represented. Investigators collected only blood, and repertoires in tissues likely differ.

Germline CDR1 and CDR2: SGHVS and FQNEAQ. V was clipped by 5 bases and J by 0 bases; unmatched bases: 11. This CDR3 spans 19 amino acids. Assay: immunoSEQ multiplex PCR; the TCRdb copy retains only in-frame clones and omits some. The table records 800,000 to 950,000 clones, approximately 96% of them present only once. To note about this clone: The target antigen is unknown.

Terminally differentiated effector memory CD45RA+ cells were excluded by CCR7 positive selection of CD45RO-negative cells. The gene calls are TRBV7-8 and TRBJ2-2; 11 bases align to TRBD1. The sequenced sample consisted of naive CD8+ T cells sorted from blood. The clonotype originates from a young man in good health. The DNA for the CDR3 is TGTGCCAGCAGCCCCCGGGACAGGGGGTTTTCTTCGAACACCGGGGAGCTGTTTTTT. Its protein product is CASSPRDRGFSSNTGELFF.